Below are 11 T cell receptor beta chains sequenced from a single sample in a study of blood T cell repertoires in COVID-19. The protocol was immunoSEQ multiplex PCR, while the TCRdb copy is restricted to in-frame clones and leaves out a portion. This table holds around 380,000 clones, roughly 86% found once. Sequenced sample: peripheral blood. The receptor source for this set is a human donor with acute or convalescent COVID-19. The donor label of this sample is uncertain.

The V gene is TRBV6-5, the J gene TRBJ2-1; TRBD2 aligns across 9 bases. From germline, CDR1 is MNHEY and CDR2 SVGAGI. The CDR3 covers 15 residues. With V trimmed by 6 bases and J by 8 bases, 11 bases remained unmatched. Here the CDR3 DNA reads TGTGCCAGCAGCCAGAGGGTTAGCGGGAGAGATGAGCAGTTCTTC. Protein product: CASSQRVSGRDEQFF.

The gene calls are TRBV5-1 and TRBJ1-6, with 10 nucleotides matching TRBD1. Trimming took 3 bases from V and 7 from J; bases not matched to a gene: 4. CDR1 SGHRS and CDR2 YFSETQ come from the germline V gene. CDR3 size: 15 residues. The CDR3 spells CASSWGQGNNSPLHF. The CDR3 coding sequence is TGCGCCAGCAGCTGGGGACAGGGGAACAATTCACCCCTCCACTTT.

The genes are TRBV18 and TRBJ1-2; 9 bases align to TRBD1. Germline lookup yields CDR1 KGHSH and CDR2 LQKENI. V was clipped by 3 bases and J by 6 bases; unmatched bases: 5. The CDR3 has 14 residues. This CDR3 is CASSPWDREDGYTF. CDR3 coding DNA: TGTGCCAGCTCACCTTGGGACAGGGAGGATGGCTACACCTTC.

The CDR3 region has the DNA TGTGCCACCAGTGACCGGGGTAACCTTGGCTACACCTTC. Protein: CATSDRGNLGYTF. This rearrangement joins TRBV24-1 to TRBJ1-2, with unresolved D. Trimming left V 4 bases short and J 7 bases short, with 12 bases between. CDR1 is KGHDR and CDR2 is SFDVKD in the germline V gene. The CDR3 totals 13 residues.

CDR3 DNA sequence: TGTGCCAGCGGAAACAGGGGTAGCACTGAAGCTTTCTTT. It translates to CASGNRGSTEAFF. The chain employs TRBV6-5 and TRBJ1-1; 7 positions match TRBD1. Germline-derived CDR1 and CDR2 are MNHEY and SVGAGI. The CDR3 loop spans 13 amino acids. V lost 8 bases to trimming and J lost 4 bases; unmatched junction nucleotides: 7.

A single count supports this clone. This rearrangement joins TRBV5-1 to TRBJ1-2; 10 positions match TRBD1. With 4 bases clipped from V and 0 bases from J, the junction kept 9 bases outside the gene matches. Germline V lookup: CDR1 SGHRS, CDR2 YFSETQ. The CDR3 is 17 residues long. CDR3 sequence reads: CASSGRTGGPTNYGYTF. As DNA, the CDR3 is TGCGCCAGCAGCGGGAGGACAGGGGGTCCTACTAACTATGGCTACACCTTC. Full variable domain (remainder filled in from reference TRBV5-1 and TRBJ1-2): KAGVTQTPRYLIKTRGQQVTLSCSPISGHRSVSWYQQTPGQGLQFLFEYFSETQRNKGNFPGRFSGRQFSNSRSEMNVSTLELGDSALYLCASSGRTGGPTNYGYTFGSGTRLTVV.

This chain links TRBV10-1 with TRBJ2-2, with a weak D call TRBD2 (5 bases). The CDR3 covers 14 residues. The V gene's germline CDR1 is WNHNN and CDR2 SYGVQD (reference sequence). V was cut by 7 bases and J by 7 bases, with 16 bases left in between. The CDR3, as DNA: TGCGCCAGCACAGATCCCGGGAAGGGCGGGGAGCTGTTTTTT. Amino acids: CASTDPGKGGELFF.

This chain links TRBV7-9 with TRBJ2-3, with TRBD1 identical over 7 bases. CDR3 length equals 15 residues. Germline CDR1 SEHNR, CDR2 FQNEAQ (reference sequence). With 1 base clipped from V and 4 bases from J, the junction kept 5 bases outside the gene matches. The CDR3 nucleotides are TGTGCCAGCAGCTTAGGGTCGCAGGGGGCAGATACGCAGTATTTT. Amino acids: CASSLGSQGADTQYF.

V gene TRBV24-1 combines with J gene TRBJ2-2, with D maybe TRBD2 (5 bases). Germline lookup yields CDR1 KGHDR and CDR2 SFDVKD. Trimming took 0 bases from V and 7 from J, leaving 11 bases between them. This CDR3 region has 15 residues. CDR3 loop: CATSDLSRRDGELFF. The CDR3 nucleotides are TGTGCCACCAGTGATTTGAGTCGTCGGGACGGGGAGCTGTTTTTT.

The genes are TRBV5-4 and TRBJ2-3, with no clear D. Between the trimmed V and J ends, which lost 4 bases and 2 bases, there was a span of 17 bases. Per the germline V gene, CDR1 is SGHNT and CDR2 is YYREEE (reference sequence). The CDR3 spans 16 residues. CDR3 nucleotides: TGTGCCAGCAGCGCTACAGCTGTCTTAAACACAGATACGCAGTATTTT. Protein product: CASSATAVLNTDTQYF.

V usage is TRBV6-5 and J usage is TRBJ2-7; D is possibly TRBD2 (7 bases). V was trimmed by 8 bases and J by 5 bases, leaving 19 bases between them. CDR3 length: 14 amino acids. CDR1 and CDR2 from the germline V gene are MNHEY and SVGAGI. CDR3 residues: CASAPRGGRDEQYF. The CDR3 DNA follows: TGTGCCAGCGCTCCCCGCGGGGGCCGCGACGAGCAGTACTTC.